These 19 T cell receptor beta chains share one sample of origin, sequenced in a study of T cell changes during pregnancy in multiple sclerosis. The protocol was immunoSEQ multiplex PCR, while the TCRdb copy is restricted to in-frame clones and leaves out a portion. The table shows about 100,000 clones, with 85% to 95% occurring only once. Sequenced here: peripheral blood, sampled in the third trimester of pregnancy. The receptor set was obtained from a female donor in good health, enrolled as a control in a pregnancy study.

As concerns this clone: A junction end diverges from the germline sequence, so it may reflect a read error. The chain recombines TRBV12-5 with TRBJ2-1; TRBD2 agrees at 8 bases. The CDR3 has 14 residues. Germline values: CDR1 LGHNT, CDR2 FRNRAP. CDR3: CASGLVSGGGEPIF. DNA for the CDR3: TGTGCTAGTGGTTTGGTATCGGGGGGGGGTGAGCCTATCTTC. Drawing the rest from reference TRBV12-5 and TRBJ2-1, the complete variable domain is DARVTQTPRHKVTEMGQEVTMRCQPILGHNTVFWYRQTMMQGLELLAYFRNRAPLDDSGMPKDRFSAEMPDATLATLKIQPSEPRDSAVYFCASGLVSGGGEPIFGPGTRLTVL.

V gene TRBV5-1 combines with J gene TRBJ2-7, with D perhaps TRBD1 (6 bases). The germline V gene encodes CDR1 SGHRS and CDR2 YFSETQ. The V end was cut by 4 bases, the J end by 0 bases, with 11 bases between. This CDR3 is built from 14 residues. The CDR3 nucleotides read TGCGCCAGCAGCCTGGACAGCCTCTCCTACGAGCAGTACTTC. It yields the protein CASSLDSLSYEQYF.

The chain employs TRBV7-9 and TRBJ1-6; 7 bases line up with TRBD1. The CDR3 length is 17 residues. The germline V gene encodes CDR1 SEHNR and CDR2 FQNEAQ (reference sequence). The V segment lost 5 bases and the J segment 7 bases; nucleotides outside the gene matches: 14. In DNA, the CDR3 is TGTGCCAGCAGCGCCACTTCTTTCCAGGGGGAAAATTCACCCCTCCACTTT. It specifies CASSATSFQGENSPLHF.

V gene TRBV5-6 combines with J gene TRBJ2-3, with 13 bases aligning to TRBD2. Germline trimming cut 3 bases from V and 2 bases from J; bases unmatched to any gene: 6. Germline V gene sequence: CDR1 SGHDT, CDR2 YYEEEE. The CDR3 has 17 amino acids. CDR3 residues: CASSSSTSGGLTDTQYF. For the CDR3, the DNA is TGTGCCAGCAGCTCGTCGACTAGCGGGGGGCTCACAGATACGCAGTATTTT.

V gene TRBV29-1 combines with J gene TRBJ1-2; TRBD1 might be the D (5 bases). CDR3 length: 15 residues. V lost 5 bases and J lost 0, with 16 bases in between. Germline CDR1 is SQVTM and CDR2 is ANQGSEA. This chain's CDR3 is CSVYDRDTTNYGYTF. Written as DNA, the CDR3 is TGCAGCGTTTACGACAGAGACACCACTAACTATGGCTACACCTTC. The entire variable domain, with the rest obtained from reference TRBV29-1 and TRBJ1-2, is as follows: SAVISQKPSRDICQRGTSLTIQCQVDSQVTMMFWYRQQPGQSLTLIATANQGSEATYESGFVIDKFPISRPNLTFSTLTVSNMSPEDSSIYLCSVYDRDTTNYGYTFGSGTRLTVV.

The DNA for the CDR3 is TGTGCCAGCAGCGGAAGCACAGGGCCCTCTGGAAACACCATATATTTT. Protein: CASSGSTGPSGNTIYF. The chain joins TRBV7-8 to TRBJ1-3, with D maybe TRBD1 (6 bases). V was cut by 5 bases and J by 0 bases, with 14 bases left in between. The CDR3 sequence is 16 residues long. Germline-derived CDR1 and CDR2 are SGHVS and FQNEAQ. Complete variable domain (other parts from reference TRBV7-8 and TRBJ1-3): GAGVSQSPRYKVAKRGQDVALRCDPISGHVSLFWYQQALGQGPEFLTYFQNEAQLDKSGLPSDRFFAERPEGSVSTLKIQRTQQEDSAVYLCASSGSTGPSGNTIYFGEGSWLTVV.

The chain couples TRBV2 to TRBJ2-3; D is possibly TRBD2 (5 bases). V lost 4 bases and J lost 8, with 13 bases in between. The CDR3 runs 13 residues. CDR1 is SNHLY and CDR2 is FYNNEI in the germline V gene. The CDR3 here is CASSGTGRGTQYF. CDR3 bases: TGTGCCAGCAGTGGGACGGGCCGGGGTACGCAGTATTTT.

This rearrangement joins TRBV5-4 to TRBJ1-2; 8 bases are a match to TRBD1. The CDR3 is made up of 15 amino acids. The junction had 4 bases not matched to a gene; V was cut back by 3 bases and J by 0 bases. Germline-derived CDR1 and CDR2 are SGHNT and YYREEE (reference sequence). The CDR3 region is CASSYGQGANYGYTF. Here the CDR3 DNA reads TGTGCCAGCAGCTACGGACAGGGCGCTAACTATGGCTACACCTTC.

J is TRBJ2-5 and V is TRBV7-2; 13 nucleotides match TRBD2. With V trimmed by 6 bases and J by 1 base, 2 bases remained unmatched. The CDR3 is made up of 15 amino acids. The germline V gene has CDR1 SGHTA and CDR2 FQGNSA. This CDR3 reads CASRLAGGRQETQYF. The CDR3 DNA reads TGTGCCAGCAGACTAGCGGGGGGGCGCCAAGAGACCCAGTACTTC.

The genes are TRBV18 and TRBJ2-3; weak D call: TRBD2 (6 bases). The V and J ends lost 2 bases and 3 bases respectively, with 24 bases between them. CDR3 length: 19 residues. Per the germline V gene, CDR1 is KGHSH and CDR2 is LQKENI. CDR3 sequence (DNA): TGTGCCAGCTCACCAGAAGGGGAGGACGGACAAAGCGGGACAGATACGCAGTATTTT. Its protein product is CASSPEGEDGQSGTDTQYF.

The chain has TRBV5-1 and TRBJ2-1, with 12 bases identical to TRBD2. CDR1 and CDR2 (germline): SGHRS, YFSETQ. The V segment lost 3 bases and the J segment 6 bases; nucleotides outside the gene matches: 4. The CDR3 totals 15 residues. CDR3 sequence (DNA): TGCGCCAGCAGCTCCCTAGCGGGGGGGCTCAATGAGCAGTTCTTC. Translating it yields CASSSLAGGLNEQFF. Drawing the rest from reference TRBV5-1 and TRBJ2-1, the complete variable domain is KAGVTQTPRYLIKTRGQQVTLSCSPISGHRSVSWYQQTPGQGLQFLFEYFSETQRNKGNFPGRFSGRQFSNSRSEMNVSTLELGDSALYLCASSSLAGGLNEQFFGPGTRLTVL.

The chain combines TRBV7-9 with TRBJ1-4; 7 bases line up with TRBD1. The V segment lost 5 bases and the J segment 0 bases; nucleotides outside the gene matches: 9. The CDR3 spans 17 residues. The germline V gene has CDR1 SEHNR and CDR2 FQNEAQ (reference sequence). The CDR3 nucleotides are TGTGCCAGCAGCGCCCGGGACAGCATTGCAACTAATGAAAAACTGTTTTTT. Its protein product is CASSARDSIATNEKLFF.

The chain recombines TRBV5-5 with TRBJ1-5; 7 bases are shared with TRBD1. Germline CDR1 and CDR2: SGHKS and YYEKEE (reference sequence). The V gene end was trimmed by 4 bases and the J gene end by 0 bases; junction bases not matched to a gene: 4. The length of the CDR3 is 15 residues. The CDR3 reads CASSTGQFSNQPQHF. In DNA form, the CDR3 reads TGTGCCAGCAGCACGGGACAGTTTAGCAATCAGCCCCAGCATTTT.

The V and J genes are TRBV30 and TRBJ1-5, with D possibly being TRBD1 (6 bases). Germline CDR1 GTSNPN, CDR2 SVGIG (reference sequence). The V end lost 2 bases, the J end lost 2 bases, and 10 bases lay between the germline ends. This CDR3 is built from 14 residues. CDR3 in amino acids: CAWSISGGNQPQHF. The CDR3 region has the DNA TGTGCCTGGAGTATCTCAGGGGGCAATCAGCCCCAGCATTTT. Based on the CDR3 plus reference TRBV30 and TRBJ1-5, the full variable domain is SQTIHQWPATLVQPVGSPLSLECTVEGTSNPNLYWYRQAAGRGLQLLFYSVGIGQISSEVPQNLSASRPQDRQFILSSKKLLLSDSGFYLCAWSISGGNQPQHFGDGTRLSIL.

The CDR3 spells CASSQDIGEGSQPQHF. The DNA of the CDR3 is TGCGCCAGCAGCCAAGATATAGGGGAGGGCAGTCAGCCCCAGCATTTT. The chain couples TRBV4-3 to TRBJ1-5; D may be TRBD1 (5 bases). V lost 0 bases and J 6 bases, leaving 15 bases between the germline ends. This CDR3 has 16 amino acids. In germline, CDR1 is LGHNA, CDR2 YSLEER.

This clone has just one count. The chain employs TRBV19 and TRBJ2-7, with a possible D match to TRBD2 (6 bases). The germline CDR1 and CDR2 sequences are LNHDA and SQIVND (reference sequence). The V gene lost 6 bases and the J gene lost 5 bases, with 11 bases spanning the gap. The CDR3 has 12 amino acids. DNA for the CDR3: TGTGCCAGTAGGATGGGACTCCACGAGCAGTACTTC. As protein: CASRMGLHEQYF. The whole variable domain, filled in from reference TRBV19 and TRBJ2-7, reads DGGITQSPKYLFRKEGQNVTLSCEQNLNHDAMYWYRQDPGQGLRLIYYSQIVNDFQKGDIAEGYSVSREKKESFPLTVTSAQKNPTAFYLCASRMGLHEQYFGPGTRLTVT.

This rearrangement joins TRBV6-5 to TRBJ2-1; perhaps TRBD1 as D (6 bases). Germline V CDR1 and CDR2: MNHEY, SVGAGI. Trimming removed 7 bases at V and 7 bases at J, with 17 bases between. The CDR3 loop spans 14 amino acids. The CDR3 protein is CASTLLGTNNEQFF. CDR3 sequence (DNA): TGTGCCAGCACCCTACTGGGGACAAATAATGAGCAGTTCTTC.

The V gene is TRBV5-8, the J gene TRBJ1-6, with 7 bases identical to TRBD1. CDR3 size: 18 residues. The germline gives CDR1 SGHTS, CDR2 YDEGEE. Trimming at V came to 0 bases and at J to 2 bases, leaving 8 bases not matched to a gene. CDR3 sequence (DNA): TGTGCCAGCAGCTTGGGGGCGACAGGGTTGGCCTATAATTCACCCCTCCACTTT. This encodes CASSLGATGLAYNSPLHF.

The chain has TRBV19 and TRBJ1-2; D is unresolved. The CDR3 extends over 11 amino acids. Per the germline V gene, CDR1 is LNHDA and CDR2 is SQIVND (reference sequence). V was pared by 7 bases and J by 6 bases, with 9 bases between. The CDR3 DNA reads as TGTGCCAGTAATCCAGGCAATGGCTACACCTTC. It yields the protein CASNPGNGYTF.